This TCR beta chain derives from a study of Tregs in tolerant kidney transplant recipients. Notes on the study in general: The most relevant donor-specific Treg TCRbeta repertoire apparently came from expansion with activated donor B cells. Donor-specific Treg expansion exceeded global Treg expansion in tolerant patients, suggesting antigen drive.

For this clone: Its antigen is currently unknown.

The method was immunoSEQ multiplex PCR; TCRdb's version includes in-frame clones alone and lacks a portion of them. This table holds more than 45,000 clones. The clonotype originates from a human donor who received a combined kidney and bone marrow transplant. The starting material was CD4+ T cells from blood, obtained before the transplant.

Partial CDR3 DNA: TGTGCCTGGAGTCGGGTTCGGGTAACTGAA. Amino acid sequence: CAWSRVRVTE. The CDR3 as a whole reads CAWSRVRVTEAFF. This chain links TRBV30 with TRBJ1-1, with D unclear. Sequencing ends 3 residues short of the CDR3 end; the germline J gene provides the rest. The germline V and J ends were trimmed by 2 bases and 5 bases, with 12 bases remaining between them. The germline V gene encodes CDR1 GTSNPN and CDR2 SVGIG (reference sequence). The CDR3 contains 13 residues.